Listed below are T cell receptor beta chains from one sample, sequenced in a study of cytomegalovirus exposure and HLA in healthy donors. Only in-frame clones appear in the TCRdb table, and some are missing; sequencing was by immunoSEQ multiplex PCR. The table has roughly 200,000 clones, roughly 13% seen once. The specimen was PBMCs. Receptor source: a man aged 45-65 years in good health and CMV-seropositive. Each CDR3 is given with its conserved first and last residue. A D gene is named only where the DNA matches it firmly. Part of the rows lack a size; the others show once, few, many or a class for expanded clones.

j_call clone_size v_call d_call cdr3_nt cdr3_aa
TRBJ2-7 . TRBV10-3 . TGTGCCATCAGCCTAGGGGGTGGGCTCCCCTACGAGCAGTACTTC CAISLGGGLPYEQYF
TRBJ2-5 few TRBV5-4 TRBD2 TGTGCCAGCAGCGGCCCGGGACTAGCTTTAGGAGAGACCCAGTACTTC CASSGPGLALGETQYF
TRBJ1-2 . TRBV7-9 TRBD1 TGTGCCAGCAGCCTTACTGGACAGGGGATATATGGCTACACCTTC CASSLTGQGIYGYTF
TRBJ2-1 . TRBV2 TRBD1 TGTGCCAGCAGCCAGGGACAGGTAATCGGCAATGAGCAGTTCTTC CASSQGQVIGNEQFF
TRBJ1-3 few TRBV15 TRBD1 TGTGCCACCAGCGGACCGGGACAGGCCTCTGGAAACACCATATATTTT CATSGPGQASGNTIYF
TRBJ1-1 few TRBV2 . TGTGCCAGCAGTGGAGGGATTACGAACACTGAAGCTTTCTTT CASSGGITNTEAFF
TRBJ2-5 . TRBV11-2 TRBD2 TGTGCCAGCACGGGGGGGATCCAAGAGACCCAGTACTTC CASTGGIQETQYF
TRBJ1-2 few TRBV15 . TGTGCCACCAGCAGAGATCCCGGGAGCTACACCTTC CATSRDPGSYTF
TRBJ2-1 few TRBV9 TRBD2 TGTGCCAGCAGCGTGGGTCTAGCGGGGGGGCGGGATGAGCAGTTCTTC CASSVGLAGGRDEQFF
TRBJ2-1 few TRBV11-3 TRBD1 TGTGCCAGCAGCTTAGACCTCTGGGACAGCCAGCAGTTCTTC CASSLDLWDSQQFF
TRBJ2-4 . TRBV5-3 . TGTGCCAGAAGCTGCCCCTACAAGGGAGACATTCAGTACTTC CARSCPYKGDIQYF
TRBJ1-6 few TRBV5-1 . TGCGCCAGCAGCTTGGAGGGGGACGTAAATTCACCCCTCCACTTT CASSLEGDVNSPLHF
TRBJ2-5 . TRBV7-9 . TGTGCCAGCACGGCGGCGGGGGCTCCTAAAGAGACCCAGTACTTC CASTAAGAPKETQYF
TRBJ2-5 few TRBV4-3 TRBD1 TGCGCCAGCAGCCAAGACAGGGGGCTGGAAGAGACCCAGTACTTC CASSQDRGLEETQYF
TRBJ2-3 few TRBV11-3 TRBD1 TGTGCCAGCAGCTTATATTCCCCGGACAGGAGAGATACGCAGTATTTT CASSLYSPDRRDTQYF
TRBJ2-3 . TRBV9 . TGTGCCAGCAGCGGCTTCTCAGGGGAGGGGCCAGATACGCAGTATTTT CASSGFSGEGPDTQYF
TRBJ2-5 few TRBV9 TRBD1 TGTGCCAGCAGCGTAGGGACAGGGGGGGTTTCGGAGACCCAGTACTTC CASSVGTGGVSETQYF
TRBJ2-7 . TRBV7-3 TRBD2 TGTGCCAGCAGCCCACGGGGGGGGTACTACGAGCAGTACTTC CASSPRGGYYEQYF
TRBJ1-1 . TRBV5-4 TRBD1 TGTGCCAGCAGCACCGGAGACAGGGGGGGGAACACTGAAGCTTTCTTT CASSTGDRGGNTEAFF
TRBJ1-5 few TRBV29-1 TRBD1 TGCAGCGTGGCTGGACAGGGAGTCAATCAGCCCCAGCATTTT CSVAGQGVNQPQHF
TRBJ1-5 . TRBV12-5 . TGTGCTAGTGGTTTGGTACGTGGGGGGAGTTCCAATCAGCCCCAGCATTTT CASGLVRGGSSNQPQHF
TRBJ2-7 few TRBV5-4 . TGTGCCAGCAGCCCCACTGGGTCGAGGAATCTCGAGCAGTACTTC CASSPTGSRNLEQYF
TRBJ1-4 . TRBV19 . TGTGCCAGTAGTTCCTACTCCTCAACTAATGAAAAACTGTTTTTT CASSSYSSTNEKLFF
TRBJ1-5 . TRBV5-1 . TGCGCCAGCAGCTTGGATGGGGCTTTCCAGCCCCAGCATTTT CASSLDGAFQPQHF
TRBJ1-5 few TRBV15 TRBD1 TGTGCCACCAGAGGGACAGGGGTCTTCAATCAGCCCCAGCATTTT CATRGTGVFNQPQHF
TRBJ2-1 few TRBV7-9 . TGTGCCAGCAGCGGAATTTCAGGGGGGAAAGGGAATGAGCAGTTCTTC CASSGISGGKGNEQFF
TRBJ1-5 . TRBV19 TRBD1 TGTGCCAGCCTTACGGACAGGGTGGAGGGCAATCAGCCCCAGCATTTT CASLTDRVEGNQPQHF
TRBJ1-2 . TRBV9 . TGTGCCAGCAGTGAGACAGATAGTAACTATGGCTACACCTTC CASSETDSNYGYTF
TRBJ2-1 . TRBV7-9 TRBD2 TGTGCCAGCAGCCCCGGGACTAGCGGGGGGGGTGAGCAGTTCTTC CASSPGTSGGGEQFF
TRBJ2-3 few TRBV9 TRBD1 TGTGCCAGCAGCTCTCCCTCGGGGACAGTGGATACGCAGTATTTT CASSSPSGTVDTQYF
TRBJ2-3 few TRBV18 . TGTGCCAGCTCACAGGACAATATTGCGGATACGCAGTATTTT CASSQDNIADTQYF
TRBJ1-5 few TRBV2 . TGTGCCAGCAGTCTCGGGCCAGGGGATCAGCCCCAGCATTTT CASSLGPGDQPQHF
TRBJ2-1 few TRBV6-5 TRBD2 TGTGCCAGCAGTTACGCCTTTGGGGGGGGAGAGCAGTTCTTC CASSYAFGGGEQFF
TRBJ1-5 few TRBV5-6 . TGTGCCAGCAGCTTGTATGGCAGCGATAGCAATCAGCCCCAGCATTTT CASSLYGSDSNQPQHF
TRBJ2-1 . TRBV7-3 TRBD1 TGTGCCAGCAGCGGACAGGGGGTGGGAGAGCAGTTCTTC CASSGQGVGEQFF
TRBJ1-2 . TRBV4-2 TRBD1 TGTGCCAGCAGCCAAGTGGGACAGGGGGATCATGGCTACACCTTC CASSQVGQGDHGYTF
TRBJ1-1 . TRBV29-1 . TGCAGCGTCATGAACACTGAAGCTTTCTTT CSVMNTEAFF
TRBJ2-5 few TRBV2 . TGTGCCAGCAGTGTTGAGGCGGGCTTCGGTAGAGAGACCCAGTACTTC CASSVEAGFGRETQYF
TRBJ1-1 few TRBV6-6 . TGTGCCAGCAAAACCGCCCTAGGCGAGACTGAAGCTTTCTTT CASKTALGETEAFF
TRBJ2-3 once TRBV10-3 TRBD2 TGTGCCATCAGTAGCGGGGGGGCGGATACGCAGTATTTT CAISSGGADTQYF
TRBJ2-1 few TRBV5-1 TRBD1 TGCGCCAGCAGCCCGGCCGGCAGGGGGCAAAACAATGAGCAGTTCTTC CASSPAGRGQNNEQFF
TRBJ2-5 . TRBV11-3 TRBD2 TGTGCCAGCAGCTTTCGTAGCGGGGGCCAAGAGACCCAGTACTTC CASSFRSGGQETQYF
TRBJ1-2 few TRBV28 TRBD1 TGTGCCAGTGAACAGGGGGCTCACTATGGCTACACCTTC CASEQGAHYGYTF